The 21 T cell receptor beta chains given below trace back to one sample, sequenced in a study of blood T cell repertoires in COVID-19. Sequencing was performed with immunoSEQ multiplex PCR; in TCRdb, only in-frame clones are kept and a portion is missing. Of around 140,000 clones listed, about 80% are singletons. The sequencing sample was made of PBMCs or T cells enriched from blood (not recorded which). Receptors originate from a woman between 50 and 59 years old who had recovered from COVID-19.

The chain employs TRBV3-1 (or the pseudogene TRBV3-2) and TRBJ2-2; maybe TRBD1 (6 bases). CDR1 is LGHDT, CDR2 YNNKEL, per germline (reference sequence). CDR3 size: 14 residues. Trimming took off 7 bases at V and 7 bases at J, with 16 bases between the two ends. CDR3 in DNA: TGTGCCAGCACATCCCTAGGGGGTGGCGGGGAGCTGTTTTTT. Protein sequence: CASTSLGGGGELFF.

The V and J genes are TRBV10-3 and TRBJ1-1; D remains unclear. CDR1 and CDR2 from the germline V gene are ENHRY and SYGVKD. The CDR3 has 14 amino acids. V was cut by 3 bases and J by 6 bases, with 14 bases left in between. CDR3 coding DNA: TGTGCCATCAGTGATTTGAAAATGGGCGCTGAAGCTTTCTTT. It specifies CAISDLKMGAEAFF.

The V call is TRBV6-1, the J call TRBJ2-2; possible D gene TRBD1, 5 bases. CDR3 length equals 14 residues. V lost 3 bases to trimming and J lost 5 bases, with 10 bases between them. The V gene's germline CDR1 is MNHNS and CDR2 SASEGT. In nucleotides, the CDR3 is TGTGCCAGCAGTGACAGGGCGGAGACCGGGGAGCTGTTTTTT. Protein product: CASSDRAETGELFF.

The chain joins TRBV28 to TRBJ1-2, with D possibly matching TRBD1 (6 bases). Germline V lookup: CDR1 MDHEN, CDR2 SYDVKM. V was clipped by 6 bases and J by 8 bases, with 13 bases between them. The CDR3 is made up of 12 amino acids. The CDR3 protein is CASSGQPRGYTF. CDR3 nucleotides: TGTGCCAGCAGCGGACAGCCAAGGGGCTACACCTTC.

The chain links TRBV19 to TRBJ2-1; a possible D gene is TRBD1 (7 bases). V was clipped by 7 bases and J by 5 bases, with 15 bases between them. Germline CDR1 reads LNHDA; CDR2 reads SQIVND (reference sequence). This CDR3 contains 14 residues. CDR3 sequence (DNA): TGTGCCAGTAAGGTGACAGGGAGGCACAATGAGCAGTTCTTC. It encodes CASKVTGRHNEQFF.

This sequence joins TRBV6-5 and TRBJ1-1; D might be TRBD1 (5 bases). The V gene lost 3 bases and the J gene lost 5 bases, with 13 bases spanning the gap. Germline loops: CDR1 MNHEY, CDR2 SVGAGI. The CDR3 totals 14 residues. The CDR3 nucleotides are TGTGCCAGCAGTTATAGGTATGGGGGGACTGAAGCTTTCTTT. As protein: CASSYRYGGTEAFF.

The gene calls are TRBV6-5 and TRBJ2-7; a weak D match, TRBD1 (6 bases). The CDR3 totals 14 residues. Trimming removed 7 bases at V and 0 bases at J, with 13 bases between. Germline CDR1 MNHEY, CDR2 SVGAGI. CDR3 region: CASTQDSSSYEQYV. DNA for the CDR3: TGTGCCAGCACCCAGGACAGCAGCTCCTACGAGCAGTACGTC.

The V and J genes are TRBV7-9 and TRBJ1-1; TRBD1 is a possible D gene (5 bases). The CDR3 extends over 14 amino acids. The ends were cut back, 8 bases at V and 3 bases at J, with 16 bases in the middle. Germline V gives CDR1 SEHNR, CDR2 FQNEAQ (reference sequence). The CDR3: CASLITGGDTEAFF. The DNA of the CDR3 is TGTGCCAGCCTTATTACAGGCGGAGACACTGAAGCTTTCTTT.

There are a few counts of this clone. The V and J genes are TRBV7-8 and TRBJ2-3; D is possibly TRBD2 (7 bases). CDR1 SGHVS and CDR2 FQNEAQ come from the germline V gene. This CDR3 is built from 15 residues. Trimming shortened V by 0 bases and J by 9 bases, and 16 bases separated the two germline ends. The CDR3 DNA follows: TGTGCCAGCAGCTTAGCGGGGGGGGCCGAATTAACGCAGTATTTT. Protein product: CASSLAGGAELTQYF.

V gene TRBV29-1 combines with J gene TRBJ2-7, with 10 bases fitting TRBD2. CDR1 SQVTM and CDR2 ANQGSEA come from the germline V gene. The CDR3 has 19 residues. V gave up 6 bases and J gave up 2 bases; unmatched junction bases: 22. The chain's CDR3 is CSVTFPSGGRLISPYEQYV. CDR3 sequence (DNA): TGCAGCGTGACCTTTCCTAGCGGGGGCCGACTTATTTCACCCTACGAGCAGTACGTC.

The chain combines TRBV7-9 with TRBJ1-3; D is unresolved. Germline assignment: CDR1 SEHNR and CDR2 FQNEAQ (reference sequence). Deletions cut 3 bases from V and 7 bases from J, with 7 bases between. This CDR3 spans 12 amino acids. The CDR3 DNA sequence: TGTGCCAGCAGCTTTGCGGGGAACACCATATATTTT. Protein: CASSFAGNTIYF.

This chain connects TRBV3-1 (or the pseudogene TRBV3-2) to TRBJ1-1; the match to TRBD1 covers 10 bases. The CDR3 extends over 13 amino acids. Germline V gives CDR1 LGHDT, CDR2 YNNKEL (reference sequence). With V trimmed by 5 bases and J by 7 bases, 4 bases remained unmatched. CDR3: CASSGQGVGEAFF. The CDR3 coding sequence is TGTGCCAGCAGCGGACAGGGGGTCGGTGAAGCTTTCTTT.

The chain carries TRBV7-6 and TRBJ2-2; unclear D gene. Trimming stripped 1 base from V and 7 bases from J, with 7 bases between. The CDR3 spans 13 residues. Germline values: CDR1 SGHVS, CDR2 FNYEAQ. CDR3 protein: CASSLGRSGELFF. The CDR3 DNA follows: TGTGCCAGCAGCTTAGGTCGTAGCGGGGAGCTGTTTTTT. Combining the CDR3 with reference TRBV7-6 and TRBJ2-2 gives the whole variable domain GAGVSQSPRYKVTKRGQDVALRCDPISGHVSLYWYRQALGQGPEFLTYFNYEAQQDKSGLPNDRFSAERPEGSISTLTIQRTEQRDSAMYRCASSLGRSGELFFGEGSRLTVL.

This clone has a single count. The rearrangement links TRBV2 to TRBJ1-2, with D possibly TRBD1 on 6 matching bases. CDR1 is SNHLY, CDR2 FYNNEI, per germline. Trimming cost V 3 bases and J 6 bases, with 8 bases left between them. The CDR3 loop spans 12 amino acids. CDR3 residues: CASSDRGDGYTF. In DNA form, the CDR3 reads TGTGCCAGCAGTGACAGGGGAGATGGCTACACCTTC.

This chain joins TRBV12-1 and TRBJ1-2; TRBD1, the D gene given by the table, was not confirmed from the DNA. TRBV12-1 is tagged as a pseudogene. This CDR3 has 11 residues. Written as DNA, the CDR3 is TGTGCCAGCAGCCCAGTCTATGGCTACACCTTC. As protein: CASSPVYGYTF.

The chain employs TRBV2 and TRBJ1-2, with TRBD1 matching 10 bases. Germline trimming cut 4 bases from V and 12 bases from J; bases unmatched to any gene: 5. This CDR3 contains 12 residues. CDR1 is SNHLY and CDR2 is FYNNEI in the germline V gene. The CDR3 loop is CASSGDRGRHTF. CDR3 coding DNA: TGTGCCAGCAGTGGGGACAGGGGACGTCACACCTTC.

The rearrangement links TRBV27 to TRBJ2-1; perhaps TRBD1 as D (6 bases). Trimming left V 6 bases short and J 0 bases short, with 9 bases between. Germline V gene data show CDR1 as MNHEY and CDR2 as SMNVEV (reference sequence). The CDR3 spans 14 residues. The CDR3, as DNA: TGTGCCAGCAGCATAGGGGGCTCCTACAATGAGCAGTTCTTC. Encoded protein: CASSIGGSYNEQFF.

The sample holds one count of this clone. The chain joins TRBV29-1 to TRBJ2-7, with TRBD1 identical over 10 bases. Germline CDR1 is SQVTM and CDR2 is ANQGSEA. Trimming at V came to 3 bases and at J to 2 bases, leaving 10 bases not matched to a gene. The CDR3 sequence is 16 residues long. The CDR3 coding sequence is TGCAGCGTTGAGAACCCGGGACAGGGGACTACCTACGAGCAGTACGTC. Its protein product is CSVENPGQGTTYEQYV.

The chain carries TRBV2 and TRBJ1-2; TRBD1 might be the D (6 bases). CDR1 is SNHLY and CDR2 is FYNNEI in the germline V gene. The CDR3 is 11 amino acids. Trimming cost V 8 bases and J 2 bases, with 6 bases left between them. The CDR3 sequence is CASDRNYGYTF. Here the CDR3 DNA reads TGTGCCAGCGACAGGAACTATGGCTACACCTTC.

This clone was detected only a few times. This chain links TRBV29-1 with TRBJ2-7; TRBD1 might be the D (6 bases). Deletions cut 4 bases from V and 6 bases from J, with 10 bases between. CDR1 is SQVTM and CDR2 is ANQGSEA in the germline V gene. The CDR3 is 11 amino acids. CDR3 in amino acids: CSVGLGAEQYV. The CDR3 DNA sequence: TGCAGCGTTGGTTTGGGGGCCGAGCAGTACGTC.

The chain uses TRBV5-8 and TRBJ1-5, with D possibly being TRBD1 (5 bases). The CDR3 loop spans 16 amino acids. Trimming removed 0 bases from V and 2 bases from J, with 12 bases in between. The germline V gene encodes CDR1 SGHTS and CDR2 YDEGEE. The CDR3 loop is CASSLVVGLGNQPQHF. The CDR3 DNA is TGTGCCAGCAGCTTGGTGGTGGGACTGGGCAATCAGCCCCAGCATTTT.